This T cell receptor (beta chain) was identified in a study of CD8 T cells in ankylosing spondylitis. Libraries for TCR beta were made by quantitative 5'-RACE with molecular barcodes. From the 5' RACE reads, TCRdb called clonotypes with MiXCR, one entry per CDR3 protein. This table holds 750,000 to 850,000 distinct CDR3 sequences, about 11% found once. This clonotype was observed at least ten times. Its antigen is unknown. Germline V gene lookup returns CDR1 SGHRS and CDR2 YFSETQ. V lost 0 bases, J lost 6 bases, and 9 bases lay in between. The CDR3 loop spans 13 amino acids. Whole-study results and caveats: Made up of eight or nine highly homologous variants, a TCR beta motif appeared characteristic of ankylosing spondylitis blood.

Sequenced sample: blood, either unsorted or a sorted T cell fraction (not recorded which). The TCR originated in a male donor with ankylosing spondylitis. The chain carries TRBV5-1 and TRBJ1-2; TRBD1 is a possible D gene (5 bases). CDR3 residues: CASSLAQEDGYTF. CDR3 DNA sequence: TGCGCCAGCAGCTTGGCACAGGAGGATGGCTACACCTTC.